The clone carrying this T cell receptor (beta chain) has a handful of counts. Its antigen is unidentified. This sample was included in a study of T cells in Graves' hyperthyroidism and ophthalmopathy. These patients, aged 18 to 65, had recently diagnosed hyperthyroidism lasting under 2 months. Diagnostic assessment was based on clinical symptoms, serum thyroxine and TRAb, thyroid ultrasound and orbital computed tomography. RNA transcripts yielded amplified TCR beta CDR3 regions. Using the HTBI primer set, a first-round RT-PCR was run on the TCR CDR3. MiXCR was run by TCRdb on the multiplex PCR reads, yielding one entry per CDR3 protein. The data contain around 520,000 distinct CDR3 sequences, around 15% of them singletons. Overall study results and limits: Most clonotypes expanded in the thyroid (above 0.001) were also present in blood. Ophthalmopathy and stable hyperthyroidism were separated by a 13 V-J model.

The CDR3 contains 15 residues. Trimming cost V 1 base and J 0 bases, with 9 bases left between them. Germline values: CDR1 MGHDK, CDR2 SYGVNS. The J gene is TRBJ1-2, the V gene TRBV25-1; the D gene is possibly TRBD1 (6 bases). Specimen: blood. The receptor comes from a woman in her thirties or forties with Graves' hyperthyroidism. DNA for the CDR3: TGTGCCAGCAGTGAATTCGGGACAACTAACTATGGCTACACCTTC. Amino acids: CASSEFGTTNYGYTF.